The 12 T cell receptor beta chains below come from one sample, sequenced in a study of T cell responses to AZD1222 COVID-19 vaccine. Assay used: immunoSEQ multiplex PCR; TCRdb lists only in-frame clones, some missing. Counted here are about 220,000 clones, roughly 91% occurring once; the ten biggest clones make up roughly 1%. Sequenced material: peripheral blood, taken on day 0 of MenACWY control vaccination. These receptors all stem from an adult in good health.

With regard to this clone: Different DNA sequences within this sample yield the same CDR3. CDR3 sequence: CASSLAGSYGYTF. The CDR3 nucleotides read TGTGCCAGCAGTTTGGCGGGCTCCTATGGCTACACCTTC. V usage is TRBV28 and J usage is TRBJ1-2; D is unclear. V lost 3 bases to trimming and J lost 4 bases, with 9 bases between them. Germline CDR1 and CDR2: MDHEN and SYDVKM. The CDR3 is 13 residues long.

The chain couples TRBV5-1 to TRBJ1-4; D may be TRBD1 (6 bases). This CDR3 comprises 15 residues. Germline assignment: CDR1 SGHRS and CDR2 YFSETQ. V was clipped by 0 bases and J by 7 bases, with 13 bases between them. CDR3 in DNA: TGCGCCAGCAGCTTGGGGGTGGGGGCCAGTGAAAAACTGTTTTTT. It is translated as CASSLGVGASEKLFF.

This chain uses TRBV5-1 with TRBJ1-6; 8 positions match TRBD1. Germline V CDR1 and CDR2: SGHRS, YFSETQ. The CDR3 is 15 amino acids. The V gene end was trimmed by 4 bases and the J gene end by 12 bases; junction bases not matched to a gene: 12. The CDR3 sequence is CASSPEGTGGGPLHF. DNA of the CDR3: TGCGCCAGCAGCCCAGAGGGGACAGGTGGGGGACCCCTCCACTTT.

This chain joins TRBV6-5 and TRBJ1-5, with 8 positions matching TRBD1. V dropped 7 bases and J dropped 7; count of bases not matched to a gene: 9. This CDR3 spans 14 amino acids. CDR1 and CDR2 from the germline V gene are MNHEY and SVGAGI. The CDR3 reads CASTGSTGGQPQHF. For the CDR3, the DNA is TGTGCCAGCACCGGGAGTACAGGGGGGCAGCCCCAGCATTTT.

V is TRBV24-1 and J is TRBJ2-3; D uncertain. The CDR3 spans 15 residues. The V gene lost 4 bases and the J gene lost 3 bases, with 13 bases spanning the gap. The germline CDR1 and CDR2 sequences are KGHDR and SFDVKD. The CDR3 DNA sequence: TGTGCCACCAGTGACCCCGCCGGCGCAACAGATACGCAGTATTTT. Translated, it gives CATSDPAGATDTQYF.

J is TRBJ2-1 and V is TRBV11-2; D not resolved. CDR3 size: 13 residues. V gave up 7 bases and J gave up 5 bases, with 12 bases separating them. Germline assignment: CDR1 SGHAT and CDR2 FQNNGV. The CDR3 bases are TGTGCCAGCACCTCGACCCTAAACAATGAGCAGTTCTTC. It yields the protein CASTSTLNNEQFF.

The rearrangement uses TRBV10-3 and TRBJ2-5; D ambiguous. V was shortened by 4 bases and J by 2 bases, with 11 bases between the two germline ends. In germline, CDR1 is ENHRY, CDR2 SYGVKD. The CDR3 is 14 residues long. CDR3 residues: CAISARVVQETQYF. As DNA, the CDR3 is TGTGCCATCAGTGCCCGGGTCGTACAAGAGACCCAGTACTTC.

The table lists this clone with a count of one. The V call is TRBV5-1, the J call TRBJ1-3; D is unresolved. Trimming took off 5 bases at V and 0 bases at J, with 12 bases between the two ends. The germline gives CDR1 SGHRS, CDR2 YFSETQ. The CDR3 has 15 residues. CDR3 sequence reads: CASSPRGNSGNTIYF. Here the CDR3 DNA reads TGCGCCAGCAGTCCTAGAGGGAACTCTGGAAACACCATATATTTT.

The chain recombines TRBV7-9 with TRBJ2-5, with D uncertain. This CDR3 region has 13 residues. The germline V and J ends were trimmed by 2 bases and 3 bases, with 7 bases remaining between them. Germline V gives CDR1 SEHNR, CDR2 FQNEAQ (reference sequence). CDR3 nucleotides: TGTGCCAGCAGCTTATCTGGGGAAGAGACCCAGTACTTC. It encodes CASSLSGEETQYF.

The CDR3 loop reads CASSRLGVGRGYTF. The CDR3 bases are TGTGCCAGCAGCCGGCTCGGCGTAGGAAGAGGCTACACCTTC. The chain links TRBV3-1 (or the pseudogene TRBV3-2) to TRBJ1-2; D unclear. V lost 4 bases, J lost 8 bases, and 17 bases lay in between. CDR3 size: 14 residues. In germline, CDR1 is LGHDT, CDR2 YNNKEL (reference sequence).

The CDR3 region is CASKGQGNTEAFF. The CDR3 bases are TGTGCCAGCAAGGGGCAGGGGAACACTGAAGCTTTCTTT. This sequence joins TRBV7-2 and TRBJ1-1; a weak D match, TRBD1 (5 bases). Germline V CDR1 and CDR2: SGHTA, FQGNSA. This CDR3 is built from 13 residues. Trimming cost V 7 bases and J 1 base, with 10 bases left between them. The full variable domain, completed using reference TRBV7-2 and TRBJ1-1, is GAGVSQSPSNKVTEKGKDVELRCDPISGHTALYWYRQSLGQGLEFLIYFQGNSAPDKSGLPSDRFSAERTGGSVSTLTIQRTQQEDSAVYLCASKGQGNTEAFFGQGTRLTVV.

This chain links TRBV6-5 with TRBJ1-1, with D maybe TRBD1 (6 bases). V was shortened by 3 bases and J by 6 bases, with 20 bases between the two germline ends. Looked up from germline, CDR1 is MNHEY and CDR2 is SVGAGI. The CDR3 sequence is 16 residues long. This CDR3 is CASSYYAGAGVAEAFF. CDR3 nucleotides: TGTGCCAGCAGTTATTACGCGGGGGCCGGTGTGGCTGAAGCTTTCTTT.